A single sample gave rise to the 29 T cell receptor beta chains below, sequenced in a study of post-analysis software for immune sequencing data. Every TCR beta cDNA library bore unique molecular identifiers. TCRdb called the PCR reads again in MiXCR, with one record for every CDR3 protein. The repertoire consists of around 160,000 distinct CDR3 sequences, with under 40% occurring once and the leading ten covering roughly 28%. Sequencing used blood, obtained after autologous hematopoietic stem cell transplantation. The receptors were sampled from a girl aged 5-17 years with multiple sclerosis.

The genes are TRBV7-2 and TRBJ2-3, with D possibly matching TRBD1 (6 bases). Germline values: CDR1 SGHTA, CDR2 FQGNSA. Trimming took off 5 bases at V and 4 bases at J, with 13 bases between the two ends. CDR3 size: 14 residues. In DNA, the CDR3 is TGTGCCAGCAGCAGCCTCAGGGGAGCAGATACGCAGTATTTT. This encodes CASSSLRGADTQYF.

The chain uses TRBV20-1 and TRBJ2-1; 9 nucleotides align to TRBD2. This CDR3 comprises 16 residues. In germline, CDR1 is DFQATT, CDR2 SNEGSKA (reference sequence). V lost 3 bases to trimming and J lost 3 bases; unmatched junction nucleotides: 9. The CDR3 loop is CSASEGRTSDYNEQFF. CDR3 sequence (DNA): TGCAGTGCTAGTGAGGGCCGGACTAGCGACTACAATGAGCAGTTCTTC.

This chain links TRBV6-5 with TRBJ1-5; 9 bases line up with TRBD1. This CDR3 spans 15 amino acids. With 5 bases clipped from V and 5 bases from J, the junction kept 7 bases outside the gene matches. CDR1 is MNHEY, CDR2 SVGAGI, per germline. The CDR3 loop reads CASSPGQGQHQPQHF. In DNA, the CDR3 is TGTGCCAGCAGTCCAGGACAGGGGCAGCATCAGCCCCAGCATTTT.

The chain is built from TRBV5-4 and TRBJ2-3; 9 bases are a match to TRBD1. CDR1 is SGHNT, CDR2 YYREEE, per germline (reference sequence). J lost 7 bases, V lost 5 bases, and 5 bases had no gene match. The CDR3 is 13 amino acids. CDR3 sequence: CASRGQGWHTQYF. The CDR3 DNA sequence: TGTGCCAGCAGAGGACAGGGGTGGCATACGCAGTATTTT.

The chain carries TRBV29-1 and TRBJ2-5; D gene ambiguous. Germline V gives CDR1 SQVTM, CDR2 ANQGSEA. The CDR3 is made up of 16 amino acids. V lost 0 bases, J lost 3 bases, and 17 bases lay in between. CDR3 residues: CSVEDPIMGNEETQYF. Written as DNA, the CDR3 is TGCAGCGTTGAAGATCCAATTATGGGGAACGAAGAGACCCAGTACTTC. The whole variable domain, remainder taken from reference TRBV29-1 and TRBJ2-5, is SAVISQKPSRDICQRGTSLTIQCQVDSQVTMMFWYRQQPGQSLTLIATANQGSEATYESGFVIDKFPISRPNLTFSTLTVSNMSPEDSSIYLCSVEDPIMGNEETQYFGPGTRLLVL.

In its sample, this clonotype was seen a few times. V is TRBV12-3 or TRBV12-4 and J is TRBJ1-2; 7 bases match TRBD1. V trimming: 4 bases; J trimming: 2 bases; junction bases outside the gene matches: 7. CDR3 length equals 15 residues. CDR3 sequence (DNA): TGTGCCAGCAGTTCAAGACCGGGACAGAACTATGGCTACACCTTC. Translating it yields CASSSRPGQNYGYTF.

A few counts support this clonotype. The genes are TRBV5-1 and TRBJ2-7, with TRBD1 identical over 8 bases. CDR1 SGHRS and CDR2 YFSETQ come from the germline V gene. This CDR3 contains 15 residues. Trimming removed 0 bases from V and 2 bases from J; junction bases left unmatched: 4. The CDR3 spells CASSLGTGSAYEQYF. For the CDR3, the DNA is TGCGCCAGCAGCTTGGGGACAGGGTCGGCCTACGAGCAGTACTTC.

A remark on this clonotype: The junction departs from germline at one end; a sequencing error may be responsible. V and J are TRBV5-1 and TRBJ1-5; D is uncertain. Looked up from germline, CDR1 is SGHRS and CDR2 is YFSETQ. CDR3 length equals 12 residues. This CDR3 is CAGSLNDQPQHF. DNA of the CDR3: TGCGCCGGCAGCTTGAATGATCAGCCCCAGCATTTT.

This clonotype has just a few counts. CDR3 coding DNA: TGTGCCAGCAGCCTAAATTGGGAAGGGGGCGTTAGCTCCTACAATGAGCAGTTCTTC. Translated, it gives CASSLNWEGGVSSYNEQFF. This chain links TRBV11-2 with TRBJ2-1; TRBD1 aligns across 7 bases. The CDR3 contains 19 residues. The germline CDR1 and CDR2 sequences are SGHAT and FQNNGV. The junction had 16 bases not matched to a gene; V was cut back by 5 bases and J by 0 bases.

The sample holds many counts of this clonotype. The chain has TRBV6-1 and TRBJ2-7, with 7 bases lining up with TRBD2. V lost 6 bases to trimming and J lost 1 base; unmatched junction nucleotides: 6. Germline CDR1 reads MNHNS; CDR2 reads SASEGT. This CDR3 is built from 14 residues. The CDR3 nucleotides are TGTGCCAGCAGGGCGAGCGGGGAGTCCTACGAGCAGTACTTC. Translating it yields CASRASGESYEQYF.

A note on this clonotype: Possible read error: a much larger clone is one base away. The chain has TRBV27 and TRBJ1-4, with D perhaps matching TRBD1 (6 bases). Germline V gene sequence: CDR1 MNHEY, CDR2 SMNVEV (reference sequence). The CDR3 loop spans 12 amino acids. The CDR3 loop reads CASAGAGENLFF. DNA for the CDR3: TGTGCCAGCGCGGGGGCTGGCGAAAATCTGTTTTTT.

This clonotype appeared a few times. The rearrangement joins TRBV5-1 to TRBJ2-7; no clear D gene. CDR1 and CDR2 (germline): SGHRS, YFSETQ. V gave up 5 bases and J gave up 0 bases, with 15 bases separating them. This CDR3 comprises 15 residues. CDR3 DNA sequence: TGCGCCAGCAGTGATCAGCCCCTTGACTCCTACGAGCAGTACTTC. Translating it yields CASSDQPLDSYEQYF.

The J gene is TRBJ1-1, the V gene TRBV5-1; no firm D call. Germline lookup yields CDR1 SGHRS and CDR2 YFSETQ. There are 14 residues in the CDR3. The V gene lost 0 bases and the J gene lost 2 bases, with 8 bases spanning the gap. CDR3 sequence: CASSLASSNTEAFF. In DNA, the CDR3 is TGCGCCAGCAGCTTGGCCTCAAGTAACACTGAAGCTTTCTTT.

This clonotype was observed a few times. The rearrangement joins TRBV7-2 to TRBJ1-1; 7 bases agree with TRBD1. Trimming took 8 bases from V and 7 from J; bases not matched to a gene: 13. CDR1 and CDR2 from the germline V gene are SGHTA and FQGNSA. CDR3 length: 14 residues. The CDR3 nucleotides read TGTGCCAGCGGGCCCGCTACAGGGGTGGTTGAAGCTTTCTTT. This sequence encodes CASGPATGVVEAFF.

The chain joins TRBV5-1 to TRBJ2-1; 12 bases align to TRBD2. Germline trimming cut 4 bases from V and 8 bases from J; bases unmatched to any gene: 13. This CDR3 spans 17 amino acids. The germline V gene encodes CDR1 SGHRS and CDR2 YFSETQ. The CDR3 region has the DNA TGCGCCAGCAGCCGCGCAACTAGCGGGAGGCCTGGGGATGAGCAGTTCTTC. Residues: CASSRATSGRPGDEQFF.

The rearrangement joins TRBV12-3 or TRBV12-4 to TRBJ2-7; 9 positions agree with TRBD1. CDR3 length equals 12 residues. The J segment lost 8 bases and the V segment lost 4 bases, leaving 3 bases of the junction unmatched. The CDR3 region is CASSSQGAQQYF. The CDR3 nucleotides are TGTGCCAGCAGTTCACAGGGGGCTCAGCAGTACTTC.

The J gene is TRBJ1-1, the V gene TRBV6-2 or TRBV6-3; D gene ambiguous. The V gene lost 2 bases and the J gene lost 0 bases, with 16 bases spanning the gap. The CDR3 runs to 17 residues. Germline CDR1 and CDR2: MNHEY and SVGEGT. CDR3 in DNA: TGTGCCAGCAGTTACGCCAACCAGGTATGGGTGAACACTGAAGCTTTCTTT. It yields the protein CASSYANQVWVNTEAFF.

This clonotype turned up a few times. The rearrangement uses TRBV12-3 or TRBV12-4 and TRBJ2-6, with D possibly TRBD1 on 5 matching bases. V was clipped by 5 bases and J by 3 bases, with 11 bases between them. The CDR3 extends over 15 amino acids. Written as DNA, the CDR3 is TGTGCCAGCAGTCCGGACACGGGTGGGGCCAACGTCCTGACTTTC. This translates into CASSPDTGGANVLTF.

The CDR3 nucleotides are TGTGCCATCAGCTTGGGACGGGGAAAAGGTGGCTACACCTTC. Encoded protein: CAISLGRGKGGYTF. The chain joins TRBV10-3 to TRBJ1-2; TRBD1 is a possible D gene (5 bases). This CDR3 is 14 amino acids long. Germline V gene lookup returns CDR1 ENHRY and CDR2 SYGVKD. V lost 6 bases and J lost 7, with 18 bases in between.

This chain connects TRBV20-1 to TRBJ2-1; D is uncertain. The CDR3 sequence is 12 residues long. V lost 5 bases to trimming and J lost 4 bases, with 9 bases between them. Germline assignment: CDR1 DFQATT and CDR2 SNEGSKA (reference sequence). The CDR3: CSARVPYNEQFF. The CDR3 nucleotides read TGCAGTGCTCGGGTTCCTTACAATGAGCAGTTCTTC.

This clonotype was counted a few times. The chain couples TRBV28 to TRBJ1-4; D is possibly TRBD1 (6 bases). The germline V gene encodes CDR1 MDHEN and CDR2 SYDVKM. The CDR3 has 15 residues. The germline V and J ends were trimmed by 5 bases and 5 bases, with 15 bases remaining between them. CDR3 protein: CASSGGGGPNEKLFF. The DNA of the CDR3 is TGTGCCAGCAGTGGTGGCGGGGGCCCCAATGAAAAACTGTTTTTT.

This clonotype was seen more than once but under ten times. CDR3 loop: CASSEVLQGVNTEAFF. CDR3 bases: TGTGCCAGCAGTGAAGTCCTTCAGGGGGTGAACACTGAAGCTTTCTTT. The chain carries TRBV6-1 and TRBJ1-1; TRBD1 agrees at 7 bases. The CDR3 loop spans 16 amino acids. The germline gives CDR1 MNHNS, CDR2 SASEGT. The ends lost 1 base at V and 0 bases at J; junction bases unmatched: 5.

The genes are TRBV9 and TRBJ2-5; D is undetermined. The length of the CDR3 is 13 residues. Per the germline V gene, CDR1 is SGDLS and CDR2 is YYNGEE. Trimming cost V 0 bases and J 7 bases, with 10 bases left between them. The CDR3, as DNA: TGTGCCAGCAGCGTAGATACAGAAGGGACCCAGTACTTC. Amino acids: CASSVDTEGTQYF.

This clonotype was found a few times. The chain combines TRBV7-2 with TRBJ1-4, with a weak D call TRBD1 (5 bases). The V end lost 10 bases, the J end lost 3 bases, and 12 bases lay between the germline ends. CDR1 is SGHTA and CDR2 is FQGNSA in the germline V gene. The CDR3 sequence is 13 residues long. CDR3 region: CAIAGGPNEKLFF. As DNA, the CDR3 is TGTGCCATAGCCGGGGGACCTAATGAAAAACTGTTTTTT.

This clonotype has ten or more counts. V gene TRBV5-6 combines with J gene TRBJ2-7; 8 bases fit TRBD2. Germline CDR1 and CDR2: SGHDT and YYEEEE. Trimming at V came to 5 bases and at J to 1 base, leaving 8 bases not matched to a gene. CDR3 length: 15 amino acids. CDR3 bases: TGTGCCAGCAGAGCAGCGGGAGCGGGGTCCTACGAGCAGTACTTC. Encoded protein: CASRAAGAGSYEQYF.

The rearrangement links TRBV6-5 to TRBJ1-1; 7 bases map to TRBD1. In germline, CDR1 is MNHEY, CDR2 SVGAGI. Germline trimming cut 2 bases from V and 6 bases from J; bases unmatched to any gene: 12. The CDR3 contains 16 residues. The CDR3 spells CASSYRSTGIKAEAFF. The CDR3 DNA follows: TGTGCCAGCAGTTACAGGTCGACAGGGATTAAGGCTGAAGCTTTCTTT.

This sequence joins TRBV7-2 and TRBJ1-2; 8 bases are shared with TRBD1. The J segment lost 1 base and the V segment lost 7 bases, leaving 5 bases of the junction unmatched. Per the germline V gene, CDR1 is SGHTA and CDR2 is FQGNSA. The CDR3 loop spans 14 amino acids. DNA for the CDR3: TGTGCCAGCAAGACGACAGGGGTTAACTATGGCTACACCTTC. This gives the protein CASKTTGVNYGYTF. The full variable domain, completed using reference TRBV7-2 and TRBJ1-2, is GAGVSQSPSNKVTEKGKDVELRCDPISGHTALYWYRQSLGQGLEFLIYFQGNSAPDKSGLPSDRFSAERTGGSVSTLTIQRTQQEDSAVYLCASKTTGVNYGYTFGSGTRLTVV.

This clonotype has only one observation. This chain uses TRBV20-1 with TRBJ2-3; TRBD2 matches at 10 bases. CDR1 is DFQATT, CDR2 SNEGSKA, per germline (reference sequence). The CDR3 totals 17 residues. V was pared by 6 bases and J by 0 bases, with 12 bases of the junction left unmatched. The CDR3 reads CSAPDASGSLSTDTQYF. CDR3 nucleotides: TGCAGTGCCCCCGACGCTAGCGGGAGTTTGAGCACAGATACGCAGTATTTT.

The rearrangement uses TRBV28 and TRBJ1-2; D unclear. The CDR3 loop spans 11 amino acids. V lost 6 bases and J lost 5, with 7 bases in between. Germline loops: CDR1 MDHEN, CDR2 SYDVKM. CDR3 in amino acids: CASRGGYGYTF. The CDR3 DNA sequence: TGTGCCAGCAGAGGCGGGTATGGCTACACCTTC.